The entry that follows covers one T cell receptor (beta chain) sequence. The study recruited people aged 18 to 89 years across approximately 24 US areas. This sample was taken from a study of blood T cell repertoires in COVID-19. Trimming left V 7 bases short and J 0 bases short, with 18 bases between. This CDR3 is 17 amino acids long. CDR1 and CDR2 (germline): SNHLY, FYNNEI. Here immunoSEQ multiplex PCR was the method, and the copy in TCRdb shows in-frame clones only, minus some. The sample shows about 140,000 clones, 75% to 80% of them seen only once. The V gene is TRBV2, the J gene TRBJ2-2; D may be TRBD1 (5 bases). This clonotype was sampled from a woman in her forties or fifties who had recovered from COVID-19. The sequencing sample was made of PBMCs or T cells enriched from blood (not recorded which). For the CDR3, the DNA is TGTGCCAGCACCTTTACCCCCAGGGCACCGAACACCGGGGAGCTGTTTTTT. This gives the protein CASTFTPRAPNTGELFF. Full variable domain (remainder filled in from reference TRBV2 and TRBJ2-2): EPEVTQTPSHQVTQMGQEVILRCVPISNHLYFYWYRQILGQKVEFLVSFYNNEISEKSEIFDDQFSVERPDGSNFTLKIRSTKLEDSAMYFCASTFTPRAPNTGELFFGEGSRLTVL.